The rows below give T cell receptor beta chains drawn from one sample of a study of cytomegalovirus exposure and HLA in healthy donors. Sequenced by immunoSEQ multiplex PCR; TCRdb stores in-frame clones only, minus some. The sample contains roughly 160,000 clones, around four fifths of which appear only once. Material for sequencing was PBMCs. Receptor source: a man younger than 45 in good health and CMV-seronegative. The CDR3 runs from the conserved cysteine through the conserved F or W. Fields, in order: J gene, clone size, D gene, V gene, CDR3 DNA, CDR3 protein. The D gene is left open where the match is weak. Size values are once, few and many counts, or a class for expanded clones, and some rows have none.

J: TRBJ2-3
size: NA
D: NA
V: TRBV7-3
DNA: TGTGCCAGCAGCCCTCACCTAGCGACCCGCACAGATACGCAGTATTTT
CDR3: CASSPHLATRTDTQYF

J: TRBJ2-7
size: NA
D: NA
V: TRBV7-9
DNA: TGTGCCAGCAGCTTCGCACAGGCGAATGTCCACGAGCAGTACTTC
CDR3: CASSFAQANVHEQYF

J: TRBJ1-6
size: NA
D: NA
V: TRBV4-1
DNA: TGCGCCAGCGGCGAGACAAATTCACCCCTCCACTTT
CDR3: CASGETNSPLHF

J: TRBJ2-5
size: NA
D: NA
V: TRBV5-5
DNA: TGTGCCAGCAGCTTGCCCAACCAAGAGACCCAGTACTTC
CDR3: CASSLPNQETQYF

J: TRBJ1-2
size: NA
D: NA
V: TRBV4-3
DNA: TGCGCCAGCAGCCAAGATGGTTCGGGACGAGGGGGGGGCTATGGCTACACCTTC
CDR3: CASSQDGSGRGGGYGYTF

J: TRBJ1-1
size: NA
D: TRBD1
V: TRBV4-3
DNA: TGCGCCAGCAGCCAGTTCATTGTGGGACAGACGAACACTGAAGCTTTCTTT
CDR3: CASSQFIVGQTNTEAFF

J: TRBJ2-7
size: NA
D: TRBD1
V: TRBV27
DNA: TGTGCCAGCAGCAGCGGACAGGGGCCGATATACGAGCAGTACTTC
CDR3: CASSSGQGPIYEQYF

J: TRBJ1-5
size: NA
D: TRBD1
V: TRBV28
DNA: TGTGCCACCACCCGGGACAGTCCTAATCAGCCCCAGCATTTT
CDR3: CATTRDSPNQPQHF

J: TRBJ1-1
size: NA
D: NA
V: TRBV19
DNA: TGTGCCAGTAGTTCATTACAGGGAGCGGGGTTTAGAGGGAACACTGAAGCTTTCTTT
CDR3: CASSSLQGAGFRGNTEAFF

J: TRBJ2-1
size: few
D: TRBD1
V: TRBV5-8
DNA: TGTGCCAGCAAACCACGGACAGGGGTGAATGAGCAGTTCTTC
CDR3: CASKPRTGVNEQFF

J: TRBJ2-1
size: NA
D: NA
V: TRBV4-1
DNA: TGCGCCAGCAGCCAAGATATAACGGGGGGCGCCTACAATGAGCAGTTCTTC
CDR3: CASSQDITGGAYNEQFF

J: TRBJ2-7
size: once
D: NA
V: TRBV9
DNA: TGTGCCAGCAGCATAAGCGGAGGAGTGTTCGGCGAGCAGTACTTC
CDR3: CASSISGGVFGEQYF

J: TRBJ2-7
size: NA
D: NA
V: TRBV4-1
DNA: TGCGCCAGCAGCTTGCGGGCCTCCTACGAGCAGTACTTC
CDR3: CASSLRASYEQYF

J: TRBJ1-5
size: few
D: NA
V: TRBV19
DNA: TGTGCCAGTACCGGATGGGGAGGAGATAGCAATCAGCCCCAGCATTTT
CDR3: CASTGWGGDSNQPQHF

J: TRBJ1-1
size: NA
D: NA
V: TRBV10-3
DNA: TGTGCCATCAGTGAACTACAGGGTGGTTGGGTGAAGACTGAAGCTTTCTTT
CDR3: CAISELQGGWVKTEAFF

J: TRBJ1-4
size: NA
D: TRBD1
V: TRBV4-3
DNA: TGCGCCAGCAGCCAGGGGACAGGGTTGGTGTTTTTT
CDR3: CASSQGTGLVFF

J: TRBJ1-2
size: NA
D: NA
V: TRBV28
DNA: TGTGCCAGCAGTTTACGCCCGGCGGACTATGGCTACACCTTC
CDR3: CASSLRPADYGYTF

J: TRBJ1-5
size: NA
D: TRBD1
V: TRBV6-6
DNA: TGTGCCAGCAGTTGGGGACAGGGGGGCAATCAGCCCCAGCATTTT
CDR3: CASSWGQGGNQPQHF

J: TRBJ1-1
size: NA
D: NA
V: TRBV7-9
DNA: TGTGCCAGCAGCGCCGCCGGAGGGTCGGCTGAAGCTTTCTTT
CDR3: CASSAAGGSAEAFF

J: TRBJ1-1
size: NA
D: TRBD1
V: TRBV5-1
DNA: TGCGCCAGCAGCTCCGGGACAGGGGGCGTCGGCACTGAAGCTTTCTTT
CDR3: CASSSGTGGVGTEAFF

J: TRBJ1-2
size: NA
D: NA
V: TRBV4-1
DNA: TGCGCCAGCAGCTCCCCGGGCGGGGAATTTGGCTACACCTTC
CDR3: CASSSPGGEFGYTF

J: TRBJ2-7
size: once
D: NA
V: TRBV27
DNA: TGTGCCAGCAGTTTTCTCCCGACAGGGAGGTCCTACGAGCAGTACTTC
CDR3: CASSFLPTGRSYEQYF

J: TRBJ2-1
size: few
D: TRBD2
V: TRBV30
DNA: TGTGCCTGGGGTCGGGGGACTAGCGGGATGGGTGCGCAGTTCTTC
CDR3: CAWGRGTSGMGAQFF

J: TRBJ2-1
size: NA
D: TRBD2
V: TRBV7-2
DNA: TGTGCCAGCCCCATGGGGGACCCGCAAGCGGGACCGCCCGGCGATGAGCAGTTCTTC
CDR3: CASPMGDPQAGPPGDEQFF

J: TRBJ1-1
size: NA
D: NA
V: TRBV19
DNA: TGTGCCAGTAGCGGTGGGAACACTGAAGCTTTCTTT
CDR3: CASSGGNTEAFF

J: TRBJ1-4
size: NA
D: NA
V: TRBV7-9
DNA: TGTGCCAGCAGCTTCGCGACTGGGGCGAGGAATGAAAAACTGTTTTTT
CDR3: CASSFATGARNEKLFF

J: TRBJ2-7
size: NA
D: TRBD2
V: TRBV15
DNA: TGTGCCACCAGCAGAGAGCGGGGGGACTTCTACGAGCAGTACTTC
CDR3: CATSRERGDFYEQYF

J: TRBJ2-7
size: few
D: NA
V: TRBV18
DNA: TGTGCCAGCTCAAGAGGGACAATATACGAGCAGTACTTC
CDR3: CASSRGTIYEQYF

J: TRBJ2-7
size: NA
D: TRBD2
V: TRBV7-9
DNA: TGTTCCAGCAGCTTAACTAGCGGCCTTCCCGAGCAGTACTTC
CDR3: CSSSLTSGLPEQYF

J: TRBJ2-2
size: NA
D: NA
V: TRBV9
DNA: TGTGCCAGCAGCGTAGATTCACAGGAGCTGTTTTTT
CDR3: CASSVDSQELFF

J: TRBJ2-4
size: NA
D: TRBD1
V: TRBV28
DNA: TGTGCCAGCAGTCCATCGGGACAGGGGGAAAACATTCAGTACTTC
CDR3: CASSPSGQGENIQYF

J: TRBJ2-7
size: NA
D: NA
V: TRBV7-3
DNA: TGTGCCAGCAGCCTAGTCCGGGGCGAGCAGTACTTC
CDR3: CASSLVRGEQYF

J: TRBJ1-5
size: NA
D: TRBD1
V: TRBV4-3
DNA: TGCGCCAGCAGCCAGGACAGGGCCGCGAATCAGCCCCAGCATTTT
CDR3: CASSQDRAANQPQHF

J: TRBJ2-3
size: NA
D: TRBD2
V: TRBV30
DNA: TGTGCCTGTAACGGAGCGGGGGGGTACACAGATACGCAGTATTTT
CDR3: CACNGAGGYTDTQYF

J: TRBJ2-1
size: NA
D: TRBD2
V: TRBV9
DNA: TGTGCCAGCAGCGCCCCCGGGACGGGGGGGAATGAGCAGTTCTTC
CDR3: CASSAPGTGGNEQFF

J: TRBJ2-1
size: NA
D: NA
V: TRBV30
DNA: TGTGCCTGGAGTCAGACTAGTCTCAATGAGCAGTTCTTC
CDR3: CAWSQTSLNEQFF

J: TRBJ2-3
size: NA
D: NA
V: TRBV19
DNA: TGTGCCAGTAGTATAGGAGGCACAGATACGCAGTATTTT
CDR3: CASSIGGTDTQYF

J: TRBJ1-3
size: once
D: NA
V: TRBV15
DNA: TGTGCCACCAGCAGAGATCCAGGGGCTGGAAACACCATATATTTT
CDR3: CATSRDPGAGNTIYF

J: TRBJ2-1
size: NA
D: NA
V: TRBV7-9
DNA: TGTGCCAGCAGCCCACCCCCAAAGACTGCGAGCTCCTACAATGAGCAGTTCTTC
CDR3: CASSPPPKTASSYNEQFF

J: TRBJ1-1
size: NA
D: NA
V: TRBV11-2
DNA: TGTGCCAGCAGCTTATCGTACGGAGCTTTCTTT
CDR3: CASSLSYGAFF

J: TRBJ1-2
size: NA
D: NA
V: TRBV6-1
DNA: TGTGCCAGCAGTGAAGCCCCTTACAGTAGGGGTGGCTACACCTTC
CDR3: CASSEAPYSRGGYTF

J: TRBJ2-1
size: few
D: NA
V: TRBV19
DNA: TGTGCCAGTAGTATAGGTACAGGTCGGTACGGAATCTACAATGAGCAGTTCTTC
CDR3: CASSIGTGRYGIYNEQFF

J: TRBJ1-1
size: NA
D: NA
V: TRBV7-9
DNA: TGTGCCAGCAGCTTAGAGCCCGGCACTGAAGCTTTCTTT
CDR3: CASSLEPGTEAFF

J: TRBJ1-3
size: NA
D: NA
V: TRBV7-2
DNA: TGTGCCAGCAGCTTAGGGGGCGGAGGAAACACCATATATTTT
CDR3: CASSLGGGGNTIYF

J: TRBJ2-7
size: NA
D: TRBD2
V: TRBV19
DNA: TGTGCCAGTAGTATGGGGGGGGTTATGACGGAGCAGTACTTC
CDR3: CASSMGGVMTEQYF

J: TRBJ1-1
size: NA
D: NA
V: TRBV7-2
DNA: TGTGCCAGCAGCTCAAACATGAACACTGAAGCTTTCTTT
CDR3: CASSSNMNTEAFF

J: TRBJ2-3
size: NA
D: TRBD2
V: TRBV5-4
DNA: TGTGCCAGCAGCCCTGGGACTAGCGGGTACGGCACAGATACGCAGTATTTT
CDR3: CASSPGTSGYGTDTQYF

J: TRBJ2-1
size: NA
D: NA
V: TRBV10-2
DNA: TGCGCCACCCTAAGGACATCCTACAATGAGCAGTTCTTC
CDR3: CATLRTSYNEQFF

J: TRBJ1-5
size: NA
D: NA
V: TRBV10-2
DNA: TGCGCCAGCAGTGGAACAGGGTTAAATCAGCCCCAGCATTTT
CDR3: CASSGTGLNQPQHF

J: TRBJ2-7
size: NA
D: TRBD2
V: TRBV30
DNA: TGTGCCCGGGGGGGTACGGCAGGAGGCTCCTACGAGCAGTACTTC
CDR3: CARGGTAGGSYEQYF

J: TRBJ1-2
size: NA
D: TRBD1
V: TRBV6-5
DNA: TGTGCCAGCAGTTGGGGGACAGGGGGCGACTATGGCTACACCTTC
CDR3: CASSWGTGGDYGYTF

J: TRBJ2-1
size: NA
D: TRBD2
V: TRBV2
DNA: TGTGCCAGCAGTGAAATTTCACTAGCGGGAGTGGATGAGCAGTTCTTC
CDR3: CASSEISLAGVDEQFF

J: TRBJ1-1
size: NA
D: TRBD1
V: TRBV29-1
DNA: TGCAGCGTTGCGAAGGGGGACAGCACTGAAGCTTTCTTT
CDR3: CSVAKGDSTEAFF

J: TRBJ1-5
size: NA
D: NA
V: TRBV7-9
DNA: TGTGCCAGCAGCACAGATCACAGGGGCAATCAGCCCCAGCATTTT
CDR3: CASSTDHRGNQPQHF

J: TRBJ1-5
size: NA
D: NA
V: TRBV28
DNA: TGTGCCGCTGGAGCCAGGGTAGAGCAGCCCCAGCATTTT
CDR3: CAAGARVEQPQHF

J: TRBJ1-5
size: NA
D: NA
V: TRBV6-6
DNA: TGTGCCAGCAGCTCCACAGGTGAACAGGGTCAGCCCCAGCATTTT
CDR3: CASSSTGEQGQPQHF

J: TRBJ2-3
size: few
D: TRBD1
V: TRBV7-3
DNA: TGTGCCAGCAGCATGGGACAGACAATTGCAGATACGCAGTATTTT
CDR3: CASSMGQTIADTQYF

J: TRBJ2-3
size: NA
D: NA
V: TRBV30
DNA: TGTGCCTGGACTCTGACGGGGAGTAGCACAGATACGCAGTATTTT
CDR3: CAWTLTGSSTDTQYF

J: TRBJ2-7
size: NA
D: NA
V: TRBV6-5
DNA: TGTGCCAGCAGTACCGCTTCGGGCTACGAGCAGTACTTC
CDR3: CASSTASGYEQYF

J: TRBJ1-1
size: NA
D: NA
V: TRBV27
DNA: TGTGCCAGCAGTTTTACGACAGAGGGGGGGACTGAAGCTTTCTTT
CDR3: CASSFTTEGGTEAFF